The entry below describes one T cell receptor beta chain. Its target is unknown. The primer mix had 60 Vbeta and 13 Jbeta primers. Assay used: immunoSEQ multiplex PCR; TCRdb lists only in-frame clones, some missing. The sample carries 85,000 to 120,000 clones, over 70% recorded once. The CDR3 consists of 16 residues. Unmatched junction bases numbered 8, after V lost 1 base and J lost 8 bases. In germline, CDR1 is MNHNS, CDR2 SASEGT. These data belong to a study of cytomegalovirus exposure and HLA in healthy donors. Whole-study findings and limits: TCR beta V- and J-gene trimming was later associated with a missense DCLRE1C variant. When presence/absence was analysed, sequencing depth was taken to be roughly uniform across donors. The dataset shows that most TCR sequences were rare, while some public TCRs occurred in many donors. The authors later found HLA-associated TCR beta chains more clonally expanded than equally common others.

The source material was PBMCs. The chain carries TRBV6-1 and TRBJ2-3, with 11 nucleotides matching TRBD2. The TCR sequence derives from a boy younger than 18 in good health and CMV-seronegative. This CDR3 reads CASSEVATSGVSTQYF. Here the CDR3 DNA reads TGTGCCAGCAGTGAAGTCGCGACTAGCGGGGTTAGTACGCAGTATTTT.